This TCR beta chain was obtained from a study of blood T cell repertoires in COVID-19. Study-level background: Acute-phase and convalescent COVID-19 samples originated in the United States, Italy and Spain. T cells, B-cell-depleted T cells, or PBMCs provided the cDNA or gDNA that served as material.

Original processing methods: Reference gene primer amplification gave nucleated cell count estimates. TCRdb's copy holds only in-frame clones and misses some; the assay was immunoSEQ multiplex PCR. The V and J calls and clone size come from that table; D and trimming were worked out from the DNA. Here the sample spans a few hundred thousand clones, around 88% being singletons. Enrollment of patients from Seattle took place during active infection, with longitudinal follow-up. The receptor was isolated from a woman aged 25 to 39 with COVID-19, enrolled during active disease. Sequenced input: peripheral blood.

The CDR3 region has the DNA TGTGCCAGCAGCCCGAGGCAGGGAGGGGAAGCTTTCTTT. Its protein is CASSPRQGGEAFF. The V call is TRBV7-2, the J call TRBJ1-1, with D perhaps matching TRBD1 (5 bases). V lost 5 bases and J lost 8, with 15 bases in between. The CDR3 has 13 amino acids. CDR1 is SGHTA and CDR2 is FQGNSA in the germline V gene.